This T cell receptor (beta chain) was captured in a study of blood T cell repertoires in COVID-19. Study details: The samples span acute and convalescent COVID-19 from the United States, Italy and Spain. Sources were T cells, B-cell-depleted T cells, or PBMCs; the material itself was cDNA or gDNA.

Only in-frame clones appear in the TCRdb table, and some are missing; sequencing was by immunoSEQ multiplex PCR. The table has 110,000 to 150,000 clones, 84% seen once. This CDR3 region has 12 residues. V was cut by 7 bases and J by 4 bases, with 10 bases left in between. Germline values: CDR1 MNHEY, CDR2 SVGAGI. The specimen was peripheral blood. V and J are TRBV6-5 and TRBJ1-2; possibly TRBD1 for D (5 bases). The receptor comes from a human donor in a cohort sampled during active COVID-19. CDR3 sequence (DNA): TGTGCCAGCACGCCAGGGCGCTATGGCTACACCTTC. It is translated as CASTPGRYGYTF.